Below, 19 T cell receptor beta chains from the same sample are listed, as sequenced in a study of T cells in women clearing cervical HPV infection. TCRdb's table, derived via immunoSEQ multiplex PCR, lists solely in-frame clones and lacks some. This sample carries roughly 31,000 clones, with approximately 7.5% going to the ten biggest clones. What was sequenced was blood buffy coat. These receptors were taken from a woman aged 18-69 years with a cervical HPV16 infection that either progressed to CIN3+ or cleared (not recorded which).

Comments on this clone: The DNA ends 3 residues before the CDR3 does, and the rest of the CDR3 is filled in from the germline J gene. The V call is TRBV6-2 or TRBV6-3, the J call TRBJ2-2; weak D call: TRBD1 (6 bases). The CDR3 spans 13 residues. Trimming took 7 bases from V and 3 from J, leaving 9 bases between them. Germline CDR1 MNHEY, CDR2 SVGEGT. The CDR3 loop reads CASNHRDTGELFF. The CDR3 DNA, read in part, is TGTGCCAGCAACCACAGGGACACCGGGGAG.

As regards this clone: The observed sequence ends 3 residues before the CDR3 terminus, with the missing tail filled in from the germline J gene. The V gene is TRBV20-1, the J gene TRBJ2-2, with D maybe TRBD2 (5 bases). Germline CDR1 DFQATT, CDR2 SNEGSKA (reference sequence). This CDR3 has 12 residues. CDR3 DNA, as far as it was read: TGCAGTGCAGAGGGTAATAATGAAAAG. Translating gives CSAEGNNEK. The whole CDR3 sequence reads CSAEGNNEKLFF.

As to this clone: The read terminates 3 residues before the CDR3 end, so the remaining end is supplied by the germline J gene. V and J are TRBV30 and TRBJ2-7, with TRBD1 matching over 9 bases. Germline V gene sequence: CDR1 GTSNPN, CDR2 SVGIG (reference sequence). This CDR3 has 15 residues. The junction had 11 bases not matched to a gene; V was cut back by 6 bases and J by 2 bases. CDR3 sequence reads: CACYSGTGQTYEQYF. CDR3 bases read: TGTGCCTGCTACTCCGGGACAGGGCAAACCTACGAG.

Concerning this clone: The sequence runs out 3 residues before the end of the CDR3; the remainder is reconstructed from the germline J gene. The J gene is TRBJ2-3, the V gene TRBV5-1; no clear D. Per germline, CDR1 SGHRS and CDR2 YFSETQ. The CDR3 spans 16 residues. V lost 0 bases and J lost 0, with 11 bases in between. Partial CDR3 DNA: TGCGCCAGCAGCTTGGTCCCTAAAGCTAGCACAGATACG. Amino acid sequence: CASSLVPKASTDT. From start to end, the CDR3 is CASSLVPKASTDTQYF. Supplemented by reference TRBV5-1 and TRBJ2-3, the full variable domain reads KAGVTQTPRYLIKTRGQQVTLSCSPISGHRSVSWYQQTPGQGLQFLFEYFSETQRNKGNFPGRFSGRQFSNSRSEMNVSTLELGDSALYLCASSLVPKASTDTQYFGPGTRLTVL.

As to this clone: Sequencing ends 3 residues short of the CDR3 end; the germline J gene provides the rest. The chain has TRBV7-9 and TRBJ1-1; the D is unclear. V was cut by 5 bases and J by 1 base, with 11 bases left in between. This CDR3 is built from 14 residues. Per the germline V gene, CDR1 is SEHNR and CDR2 is FQNEAQ (reference sequence). Here the CDR3 reads CASSPRAPNTEAFF. CDR3 DNA (partial): TGTGCCAGCAGCCCAAGGGCCCCGAACACTGAA.

Worth noting for this clone: The CDR3 goes on 3 residues after the read ends, and that part is filled in from the germline J gene. The gene calls are TRBV14 and TRBJ2-2; no firm D call. Germline-derived CDR1 and CDR2 are SGHDN and FVKESK. Trimming shortened V by 1 base and J by 4 bases, and 13 bases separated the two germline ends. The CDR3 sequence is 16 residues long. CDR3 bases read: TGTGCCAGCAGCCAAGGGCTCCAGGTCTCCACCGGGGAG. It encodes CASSQGLQVSTGE. The full CDR3 protein is CASSQGLQVSTGELFF.

Remarks on this clone: The read is 3 residues too short to cover the CDR3 end, so that end is filled in from the germline J gene. Additional DNA sequences in this sample encode the identical CDR3. The chain couples TRBV29-1 to TRBJ1-2; 10 nucleotides align to TRBD1. Germline V gene lookup returns CDR1 SQVTM and CDR2 ANQGSEA. CDR3 length: 12 amino acids. V dropped 4 bases and J dropped 5; count of bases not matched to a gene: 1. CDR3 bases read: TGCAGCGTTGGGGACAGGGGTTATGGC. This codes for CSVGDRGYG. The full CDR3 protein reads CSVGDRGYGYTF.

The CDR3 protein is CSAKRGTGDDSPLHF. The covered CDR3 bases are TGCAGTGCTAAGAGAGGGACAGGGGATGATTCACCC. V usage is TRBV20-1 and J usage is TRBJ1-6, with 10 nucleotides matching TRBD1. The read halts 3 residues ahead of the CDR3 end, with the missing end drawn from the germline J gene. After removal of 4 bases from V and 8 bases from J, the junction contained 8 bases not matched to a gene. Per the germline V gene, CDR1 is DFQATT and CDR2 is SNEGSKA (reference sequence). CDR3 size: 15 residues.

Turning to this clone: The read comes to an end 3 residues before the CDR3 does, leaving the germline J gene to fill in the end. The V gene is TRBV27, the J gene TRBJ2-3; no reliable D call. Per the germline V gene, CDR1 is MNHEY and CDR2 is SMNVEV (reference sequence). The length of the CDR3 is 13 residues. CDR3 DNA (partial): TGTGCCAGCAGTTTAGTTTTGGGCCGAACG. Amino acid sequence: CASSLVLGRT. The entire CDR3 is CASSLVLGRTQYF.

With regard to this clone: The sequenced fragment ends 3 residues before the CDR3 boundary, so the rest is inferred from the germline J gene. The J gene is TRBJ2-1, the V gene TRBV2; D might be TRBD1 (6 bases). Germline V CDR1 and CDR2: SNHLY, FYNNEI. The CDR3 is made up of 14 amino acids. Trimming took off 6 bases at V and 1 base at J, with 10 bases between the two ends. The sequenced CDR3 bases are TGTGCCAGCAGGGACGGACAGTCCTACAATGAG. Protein product: CASRDGQSYNE. The entire CDR3 is CASRDGQSYNEQFF.

Notes on this clone: Sequencing ends 3 residues short of the CDR3 end; the germline J gene provides the rest. The rearrangement joins TRBV30 to TRBJ2-7; 8 nucleotides align to TRBD1. The J segment lost 3 bases and the V segment lost 2 bases, leaving 3 bases of the junction unmatched. Germline CDR1 GTSNPN, CDR2 SVGIG (reference sequence). The CDR3 is 13 residues long. The CDR3 sequence: CAWSRTGNYEQYF. The CDR3 DNA, read in part, is TGTGCCTGGAGTAGGACAGGGAACTACGAG.

In regard to this clone: The read terminates 3 residues before the CDR3 end, so the remaining end is supplied by the germline J gene. The chain recombines TRBV20-1 with TRBJ2-2; D unclear. The ends were cut back, 0 bases at V and 2 bases at J, with 10 bases in the middle. Germline CDR1 is DFQATT and CDR2 is SNEGSKA (reference sequence). This CDR3 is 15 amino acids long. The covered CDR3 bases are TGCAGTGCTAGAGATCAAGGGTTAAACACCGGGGAG. Translated: CSARDQGLNTGE. From start to end, the CDR3 is CSARDQGLNTGELFF.

About this clone: The CDR3 extends 3 residues past the end of the read, so its final part is completed from the germline J gene. The V and J genes are TRBV28 and TRBJ2-5; D perhaps matches TRBD1 (5 bases). Germline CDR1 is MDHEN and CDR2 is SYDVKM. Deletions cut 3 bases from V and 5 bases from J, with 16 bases between. This CDR3 contains 15 residues. The sequenced part of the CDR3 DNA is TGTGCCAGCAGTTTGATTGTTGGGGCAAGGGAGACC. Its translation: CASSLIVGARET. The whole CDR3 region reads CASSLIVGARETQYF.

About this clone: The read ends 3 residues early relative to the CDR3; the germline J gene fills the gap. V is TRBV7-2 and J is TRBJ2-4, with 9 bases matching TRBD2. CDR1 is SGHTA, CDR2 FQGNSA, per germline. The CDR3 length is 13 residues. Incomplete CDR3 DNA: TGTGCCAGCAGCCCGGCTGGGCGGGGGGGT. The encoded protein is CASSPAGRGG. In full, the CDR3 is CASSPAGRGGQYF.

To note about this clone: The CDR3 goes on 3 residues after the read ends, and that part is filled in from the germline J gene. The rearrangement joins TRBV6-1 to TRBJ2-3, with TRBD2 as a possible D gene (5 bases). This CDR3 region has 13 residues. Germline V CDR1 and CDR2: MNHNS, SASEGT. CDR3 DNA, as far as it was read: TGTGCCAGCAGTGATACTCCGGGGTTTCCG. It encodes CASSDTPGFP. The complete CDR3 protein is CASSDTPGFPQYF.

Details on this clone: The read ends 3 residues shy of where the CDR3 ends; the end is completed using the germline J gene. V is TRBV2 and J is TRBJ1-4, with 9 nucleotides matching TRBD1. Losses at the gene ends were 7 bases for V and 7 bases for J; bases not matched to a gene: 7. Germline loops: CDR1 SNHLY, CDR2 FYNNEI. The CDR3 has 14 amino acids. The CDR3 here is CASTRDREGEKLFF. Incomplete CDR3 DNA: TGTGCCAGCACCCGGGACAGGGAAGGTGAAAAA. The full variable domain, rest sourced from reference TRBV2 and TRBJ1-4, is EPEVTQTPSHQVTQMGQEVILRCVPISNHLYFYWYRQILGQKVEFLVSFYNNEISEKSEIFDDQFSVERPDGSNFTLKIRSTKLEDSAMYFCASTRDREGEKLFFGSGTQLSVL.

In regard to this clone: The sequenced fragment ends 3 residues before the CDR3 boundary, so the rest is inferred from the germline J gene. The chain recombines TRBV30 with TRBJ1-2, with 7 positions matching TRBD1. CDR3 size: 13 residues. The germline V gene encodes CDR1 GTSNPN and CDR2 SVGIG (reference sequence). The sequenced CDR3 bases are TGTGCCTGGAGCAACCGGGACAGTGGCGGC. Its protein product is CAWSNRDSGG. The full CDR3 sequence reads CAWSNRDSGGYTF.

The DNA read from the CDR3 is TGCAGTGCCGCACGGACAGGGGGCCCAGTCGGGCTAAAAGAGACG. Its protein is CSAARTGGPVGLKET. The complete CDR3 protein is CSAARTGGPVGLKETQYF. This chain uses TRBV20-1 with TRBJ2-3; 11 positions agree with TRBD1. The read finishes 3 residues shy of the CDR3 end, and the germline J gene is used to complete it. Germline V lookup: CDR1 DFQATT, CDR2 SNEGSKA (reference sequence). This CDR3 has 18 amino acids.

Notes on this clone: The read gets to within 3 residues of the CDR3 end, and the germline J gene fills in the rest. The chain joins TRBV14 to TRBJ2-7, with 10 positions matching TRBD1. The CDR3 contains 16 residues. The V gene's germline CDR1 is SGHDN and CDR2 FVKESK. J gave up 6 bases and V 2 bases, and 10 bases lay outside the gene matches. CDR3 bases read: TGTGCCAGCAGCCAATGGTTCGGGACAGGGGAATTCGAG. It translates to CASSQWFGTGEFE. The full CDR3 protein is CASSQWFGTGEFEQYF.